This TCR beta chain was found in a study of blood T cell repertoires in COVID-19 (dated by TCRdb to 2018 to 2021). Looking at the study overall: Samples covering the acute and convalescent phases of COVID-19 were provided by collaborators in the United States, Italy and Spain. The prospective study material was composed of cDNA or gDNA derived from T cells, B-cell-depleted T cells, or PBMCs. The dataset comprised deeply sampled blood TCRbeta repertoires from subjects exposed to, actively infected with, or recovered from COVID-19. The repertoires were released in a freely available public database meant as a resource for research on the immune response to SARS-CoV-2. Samples were obtained from the ongoing ImmuneRACE study (first 160 participants) and from 1,254 subjects provided by 6 global collaborators. Sample metadata almost always included a de-identified subject ID, COVID-19 status, age in years and sex. HLA class I and class II types, where available, came from metadata supplied by the sample provider rather than from assay-based typing.

To note about this clone: Its antigen is still unknown. Base qualities are missing; no much larger clone stands one base away.

TCRbeta CDR3 regions were amplified from genomic DNA by means of the immunoSEQ Assay, a bias-controlled multiplex PCR. Regarding the original processing steps: The number of nucleated cells in each sample was estimated from the amplification of reference gene primers within the assay. To quantify the absolute abundance of each unique TCRbeta CDR3 rearrangement, sequence reads were collapsed and filtered. For each sample, productive Simpson clonality was calculated as the square root of Simpson's diversity index over productive rearrangements. Here the immuneACCESS table is served through TCRdb, limited to in-frame sequences with V and J called. Missing clones are a known gap in these copies; in checked studies unresolved V genes cover under half, and the rest lacks a known reason. That table furnishes V, J and clone size, whereas the DNA furnished D and trimming. The sample data list 270,000 or so clones, and about 86% of these were observed just once. The ten largest clones represent 2.5% to 3% of the sample.

Each collaborating institution followed its own protocols to collect whole blood in K2EDTA tubes. Collaborator samples were shipped for TCRbeta analysis as frozen whole blood, isolated PBMCs, or DNA extracted from either sample type. What the research found in general, with its limitations: How much clinical and demographic metadata was included differed by source and by participant, and the metadata was provided uncurated.

The cysteine opens and the phenylalanine closes a CDR3 of 15 amino acids. The read is trimmed to its CDR3 DNA, 45 bases read in frame from base 1. The germline V gene (reference sequence) yields LNHDA for CDR1 and SQIVND for CDR2. V is pared back by 7 bases and J by 0 bases, with 12 bases lying between the germline termini. The chain uses TRBV19 and TRBJ1-4, with TRBD1 as a weak D call on 5 bases. Sequenced: peripheral blood. This receptor was obtained from a woman aged 60-75 years with active or convalescent COVID-19. The DNA sequence is given as TGTGCCAGTACTCCGGGGGATGCAACTAATGAAAAACTGTTTTTT. Translated, it reads CASTPGDATNEKLFF.